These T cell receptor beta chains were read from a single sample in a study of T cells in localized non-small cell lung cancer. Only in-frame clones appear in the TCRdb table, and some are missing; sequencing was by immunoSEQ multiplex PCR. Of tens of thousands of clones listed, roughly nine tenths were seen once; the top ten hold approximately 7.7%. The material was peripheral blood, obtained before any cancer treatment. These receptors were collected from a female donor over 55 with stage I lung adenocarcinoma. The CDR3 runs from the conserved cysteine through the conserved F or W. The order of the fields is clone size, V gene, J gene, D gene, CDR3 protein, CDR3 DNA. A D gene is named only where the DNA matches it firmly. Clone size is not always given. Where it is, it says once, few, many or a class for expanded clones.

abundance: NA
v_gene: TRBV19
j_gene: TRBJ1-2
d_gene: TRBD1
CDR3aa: CASSRQGGNYGYTF
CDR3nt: TGTGCCAGTAGTAGACAGGGGGGTAACTATGGCTACACCTTC

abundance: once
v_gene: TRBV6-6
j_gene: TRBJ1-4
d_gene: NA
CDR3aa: CASTNREKLFF
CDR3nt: TGTGCCAGCACTAATCGGGAAAAACTGTTTTTT

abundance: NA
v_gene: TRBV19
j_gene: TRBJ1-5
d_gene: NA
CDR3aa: CASSSETGRNQPQHF
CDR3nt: TGTGCCAGTAGCTCCGAGACAGGTCGGAATCAGCCCCAGCATTTT

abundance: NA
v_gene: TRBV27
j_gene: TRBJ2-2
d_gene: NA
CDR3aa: CASSLLSTGELFF
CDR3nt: TGTGCCAGCAGCCTACTAAGCACCGGGGAGCTGTTTTTT

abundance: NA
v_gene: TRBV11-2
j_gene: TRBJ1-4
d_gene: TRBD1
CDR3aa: CASSLNRGSTNEKLFF
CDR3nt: TGTGCCAGCAGCTTAAACAGGGGGTCAACTAATGAAAAACTGTTTTTT

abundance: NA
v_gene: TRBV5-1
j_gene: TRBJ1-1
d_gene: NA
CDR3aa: CASTLTATQGRAFF
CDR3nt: TGCGCCAGCACCCTTACCGCCACACAGGGTAGGGCTTTCTTT

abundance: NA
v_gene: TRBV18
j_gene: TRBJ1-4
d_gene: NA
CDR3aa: CASSQGPGTNEKLFF
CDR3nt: TGTGCCAGCTCACAGGGACCGGGGACTAATGAAAAACTGTTTTTT

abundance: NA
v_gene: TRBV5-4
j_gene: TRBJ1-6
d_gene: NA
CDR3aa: CASSQKGWTGNSPLHF
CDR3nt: TGTGCCAGCAGCCAGAAGGGCTGGACGGGTAATTCACCCCTCCACTTT

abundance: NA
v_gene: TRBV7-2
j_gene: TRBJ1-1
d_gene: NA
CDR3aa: CASRRTGTNTEAFF
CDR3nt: TGTGCCAGCAGGAGAACAGGAACTAACACTGAAGCTTTCTTT

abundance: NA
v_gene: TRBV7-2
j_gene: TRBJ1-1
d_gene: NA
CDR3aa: CASSPGYGVEGTEAFF
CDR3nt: TGTGCCAGCAGTCCAGGTTACGGGGTCGAGGGCACTGAAGCTTTCTTT

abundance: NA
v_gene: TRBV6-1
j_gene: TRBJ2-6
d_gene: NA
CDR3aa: CASSARAQSSGANVLTF
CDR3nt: TGTGCCAGCAGTGCTCGGGCCCAGAGCTCTGGGGCCAACGTCCTGACTTTC

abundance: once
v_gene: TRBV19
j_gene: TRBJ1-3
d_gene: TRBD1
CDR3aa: CASSGRQGSGNTIYF
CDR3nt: TGTGCCAGTAGTGGACGACAGGGGTCCGGAAACACCATATATTTT

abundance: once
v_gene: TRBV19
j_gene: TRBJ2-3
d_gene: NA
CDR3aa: CASSKASTDTQYF
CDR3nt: TGTGCCAGTAGTAAAGCTAGCACAGATACGCAGTATTTT

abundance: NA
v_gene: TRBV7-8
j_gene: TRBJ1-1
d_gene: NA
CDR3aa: CASSLGLAAEAFF
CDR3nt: TGTGCCAGCAGCTTAGGATTGGCGGCTGAAGCTTTCTTT